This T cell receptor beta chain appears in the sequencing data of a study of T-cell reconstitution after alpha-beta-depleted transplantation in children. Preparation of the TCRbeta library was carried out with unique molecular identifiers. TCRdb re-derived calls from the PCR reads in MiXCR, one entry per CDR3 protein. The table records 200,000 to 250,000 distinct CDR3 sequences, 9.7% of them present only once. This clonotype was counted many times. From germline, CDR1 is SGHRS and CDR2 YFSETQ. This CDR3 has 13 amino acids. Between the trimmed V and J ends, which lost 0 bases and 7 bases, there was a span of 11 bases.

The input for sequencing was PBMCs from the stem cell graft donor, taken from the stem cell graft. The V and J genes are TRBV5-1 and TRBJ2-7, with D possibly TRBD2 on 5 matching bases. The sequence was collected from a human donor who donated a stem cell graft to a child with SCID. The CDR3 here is CASSLASGREQYF. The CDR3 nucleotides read TGCGCCAGCAGCTTGGCCTCTGGGAGAGAGCAGTACTTC.